The 23 T cell receptor beta chains below were found in one sample sequenced in a study of blood T cell repertoires in COVID-19. Repertoires were generated with immunoSEQ multiplex PCR, while TCRdb's copy carries only in-frame clones and drops some. The data show about 120,000 clones, around nine tenths seen once. The sample was peripheral blood. The receptors were gathered from a human donor in a cohort sampled during active COVID-19.

This sequence joins TRBV10-2 and TRBJ1-5, with 7 bases aligning to TRBD1. This CDR3 is built from 16 residues. Trimming took 0 bases from V and 9 from J; bases not matched to a gene: 11. The germline gives CDR1 WSHSY, CDR2 SAAADI. The CDR3: CASSESRQGLRGPQHF. The CDR3 DNA reads as TGCGCCAGCAGTGAGTCCCGACAGGGCCTAAGAGGGCCCCAGCATTTT.

This CDR3 reads CASSSGGGNTIYF. The CDR3 coding sequence is TGTGCCAGCAGCTCCGGGGGTGGAAACACCATATATTTT. The chain recombines TRBV5-6 with TRBJ1-3; maybe TRBD1 (5 bases). V dropped 3 bases and J dropped 3 bases, with 7 bases sitting between them. This CDR3 comprises 13 residues. Germline V gene sequence: CDR1 SGHDT, CDR2 YYEEEE. Full variable domain (rest looked up from reference TRBV5-6 and TRBJ1-3): DAGVTQSPTHLIKTRGQQVTLRCSPKSGHDTVSWYQQALGQGPQFIFQYYEEEERQRGNFPDRFSGHQFPNYSSELNVNALLLGDSALYLCASSSGGGNTIYFGEGSWLTVV.

This chain links TRBV20-1 with TRBJ1-1; weak D call: TRBD1 (6 bases). The CDR3 length is 11 residues. Looked up from germline, CDR1 is DFQATT and CDR2 is SNEGSKA (reference sequence). The V end was cut by 6 bases, the J end by 9 bases, with 14 bases between. The chain's CDR3 is CSASPTGKAFF. In DNA, the CDR3 is TGCAGTGCCAGCCCCACAGGGAAAGCTTTCTTT.

This chain uses TRBV18 with TRBJ1-2, with D unclear. Germline values: CDR1 KGHSH, CDR2 LQKENI. CDR3 length: 15 residues. Deletions cut 6 bases from V and 1 base from J, with 15 bases between. The CDR3 sequence is CASSPQDRFNYGYTF. CDR3 nucleotide sequence: TGTGCCAGCTCCCCCCAGGATCGGTTTAACTATGGCTACACCTTC.

The chain uses TRBV11-2 and TRBJ2-7, with a possible D match to TRBD2 (7 bases). The CDR3 has 16 amino acids. The V end was cut by 4 bases, the J end by 5 bases, with 21 bases between. Germline V gene data show CDR1 as SGHAT and CDR2 as FQNNGV. CDR3 sequence (DNA): TGTGCCAGCAGCTGGGGGGGCAGATCTCCTAGGGACGAGCAGTACTTC. Its translation: CASSWGGRSPRDEQYF.

V gene TRBV11-2 combines with J gene TRBJ2-5, with 9 bases fitting TRBD2. Per germline, CDR1 SGHAT and CDR2 FQNNGV. This CDR3 has 16 residues. V trimming: 5 bases; J trimming: 2 bases; junction bases outside the gene matches: 9. CDR3 region: CASSLSRLADQETQYF. DNA for the CDR3: TGTGCCAGCAGCCTAAGCCGACTAGCGGATCAAGAGACCCAGTACTTC.

The chain links TRBV6-5 to TRBJ2-7; D might be TRBD2 (7 bases). The CDR3 covers 15 residues. Per germline, CDR1 MNHEY and CDR2 SVGAGI. V lost 7 bases and J lost 7, with 23 bases in between. CDR3 residues: CASTIPGGGAGEQYF. The DNA for the CDR3 is TGTGCCAGCACCATACCAGGTGGGGGGGCGGGGGAGCAGTACTTC.

The chain carries TRBV21-1 and TRBJ2-1; the table's D call TRBD2 went unverified against the DNA. TRBV21-1 is a recognized pseudogene. This CDR3 comprises 19 residues. Here the CDR3 reads CASSKNPSGGPRSYNEQFF. The CDR3 DNA reads TGTGCCAGCAGCAAAAATCCCAGCGGGGGCCCACGATCCTACAATGAGCAGTTCTTC.

This chain uses TRBV6-1 with TRBJ2-1, with 8 nucleotides matching TRBD2. J gave up 1 base and V 2 bases, and 4 bases lay outside the gene matches. This CDR3 contains 16 residues. The germline CDR1 and CDR2 sequences are MNHNS and SASEGT. CDR3 DNA sequence: TGTGCCAGCAGTGAACGGGGGGGACCATCCTACAATGAGCAGTTCTTC. This gives the protein CASSERGGPSYNEQFF.

This rearrangement joins TRBV28 to TRBJ2-1; D not resolved. The CDR3 runs to 13 residues. Trimming took 4 bases from V and 8 from J, leaving 12 bases between them. Germline values: CDR1 MDHEN, CDR2 SYDVKM. The CDR3 sequence is CASSSSLIDEQFF. The DNA for the CDR3 is TGTGCCAGCAGTTCCTCACTCATCGATGAGCAGTTCTTC.

This chain links TRBV5-4 with TRBJ2-3; 10 bases fit TRBD2. The ends lost 5 bases at V and 4 bases at J; junction bases unmatched: 7. The CDR3 loop spans 15 amino acids. The germline V gene has CDR1 SGHNT and CDR2 YYREEE (reference sequence). CDR3 bases: TGTGCCAGCAGTAGAGCGGGGGGGCTGGCAGATACGCAGTATTTT. It encodes CASSRAGGLADTQYF.

The chain combines TRBV3-1 (or the pseudogene TRBV3-2) with TRBJ2-7; TRBD1 matches at 10 bases. The CDR3 loop spans 17 amino acids. Germline CDR1 and CDR2: LGHDT and YNNKEL (reference sequence). Unmatched junction bases numbered 13, after V lost 1 base and J lost 7 bases. In nucleotides, the CDR3 is TGTGCCAGCAGCCAAGTTCTTCTACGACAGGGGGCCTGGGAGCAGTACTTC. It is translated as CASSQVLLRQGAWEQYF.

This clone was observed a single time. The V and J genes are TRBV29-1 and TRBJ2-7; possible D gene TRBD1, 5 bases. V lost 4 bases to trimming and J lost 0 bases, with 13 bases between them. The CDR3 is made up of 14 amino acids. Germline CDR1 SQVTM, CDR2 ANQGSEA. The CDR3 loop is CSVVRDRLSYEQYF. In DNA, the CDR3 is TGCAGCGTTGTTCGAGACAGACTCTCCTACGAGCAGTACTTC.

J is TRBJ2-5 and V is TRBV19, with D possibly matching TRBD2 (7 bases). The CDR3 extends over 15 amino acids. Germline lookup yields CDR1 LNHDA and CDR2 SQIVND (reference sequence). Between the trimmed V and J ends, which lost 9 bases and 5 bases, there was a span of 22 bases. The CDR3 region has the DNA TGTGCCAGCTGGAAACGGGGGGCGAGGTGGGAGACCCAGTACTTC. Encoded protein: CASWKRGARWETQYF.

The gene calls are TRBV6-6 and TRBJ2-5; D may be TRBD2 (6 bases). V lost 3 bases and J 2 bases, leaving 16 bases between the germline ends. The length of the CDR3 is 16 residues. Germline V gene data show CDR1 as MNHNY and CDR2 as SVGAGI (reference sequence). CDR3: CASSYNAGRIQETQYF. The CDR3 region has the DNA TGTGCCAGCAGTTATAATGCGGGACGCATTCAAGAGACCCAGTACTTC.

V and J are TRBV29-1 and TRBJ2-3; 8 bases map to TRBD2. V shed 6 bases and J 4 bases; nucleotides not matched to a gene: 12. The germline gives CDR1 SQVTM, CDR2 ANQGSEA. The CDR3 is made up of 15 amino acids. The CDR3 DNA reads TGCAGCGTGCCCGGGAGGGCCGCTGGAGCAGATACGCAGTATTTT. It yields the protein CSVPGRAAGADTQYF.

The chain employs TRBV7-9 and TRBJ2-1, with D perhaps matching TRBD2 (6 bases). Trimming left V 3 bases short and J 4 bases short, with 16 bases between. The CDR3 contains 16 residues. From germline, CDR1 is SEHNR and CDR2 FQNEAQ (reference sequence). The CDR3 bases are TGTGCCAGCAGCTTGGGCTTCACGGGGGATTACAATGAGCAGTTCTTC. It specifies CASSLGFTGDYNEQFF.

The sample holds many counts of this clone. This chain connects TRBV28 to TRBJ1-1; 8 positions agree with TRBD1. Germline V gives CDR1 MDHEN, CDR2 SYDVKM. Unmatched junction bases numbered 12, after V lost 9 bases and J lost 6 bases. CDR3 size: 14 residues. CDR3 amino acids: CASPPSDRAAEAFF. CDR3 DNA: TGTGCCAGTCCTCCCTCGGACAGGGCCGCTGAAGCTTTCTTT.

This clone was observed a single time. In nucleotides, the CDR3 is TGTGCCAGCAGTTTATTCCGGCTAGCGGGAGGAGGAGATAGCACAGATACGCAGTATTTT. It specifies CASSLFRLAGGGDSTDTQYF. This chain joins TRBV28 and TRBJ2-3; TRBD2 aligns across 11 bases. J was trimmed by 0 bases and V by 1 base; bases with no gene match: 12. CDR1 and CDR2 from the germline V gene are MDHEN and SYDVKM. The CDR3 consists of 20 residues.

The CDR3 nucleotides read TGTGCCAGCGAGGACAGGGCGACCTACGAGCAGTACTTC. Residues: CASEDRATYEQYF. The chain recombines TRBV6-5 with TRBJ2-7, with TRBD1 identical over 8 bases. The CDR3 has 13 residues. Germline values: CDR1 MNHEY, CDR2 SVGAGI. The ends lost 8 bases at V and 2 bases at J; junction bases unmatched: 5.

The chain joins TRBV11-2 to TRBJ2-1; 7 positions match TRBD2. This CDR3 comprises 14 residues. Germline V gene lookup returns CDR1 SGHAT and CDR2 FQNNGV. Unmatched junction bases numbered 7, after V lost 3 bases and J lost 8 bases. The CDR3 DNA is TGTGCCAGCAGCTTCTCCTCGGGGGGTTATGAGCAGTTCTTC. Its protein product is CASSFSSGGYEQFF.

V gene TRBV5-1 combines with J gene TRBJ2-5; TRBD2 might be the D (5 bases). Germline V gene lookup returns CDR1 SGHRS and CDR2 YFSETQ. This CDR3 has 14 amino acids. Trimming removed 4 bases from V and 5 bases from J, with 15 bases in between. The CDR3 DNA reads as TGCGCCAGCAGCATCTCAACTAGTTCGGAGACCCAGTACTTC. Protein: CASSISTSSETQYF.

The V call is TRBV18, the J call TRBJ2-7, with D perhaps TRBD2 (5 bases). The length of the CDR3 is 15 residues. Germline V gene data show CDR1 as KGHSH and CDR2 as LQKENI. The V end lost 5 bases, the J end lost 5 bases, and 19 bases lay between the germline ends. The CDR3 bases are TGTGCCAGCTCAAGAGCCCCGGGAACTCTCGACGAGCAGTACTTC. As protein: CASSRAPGTLDEQYF.